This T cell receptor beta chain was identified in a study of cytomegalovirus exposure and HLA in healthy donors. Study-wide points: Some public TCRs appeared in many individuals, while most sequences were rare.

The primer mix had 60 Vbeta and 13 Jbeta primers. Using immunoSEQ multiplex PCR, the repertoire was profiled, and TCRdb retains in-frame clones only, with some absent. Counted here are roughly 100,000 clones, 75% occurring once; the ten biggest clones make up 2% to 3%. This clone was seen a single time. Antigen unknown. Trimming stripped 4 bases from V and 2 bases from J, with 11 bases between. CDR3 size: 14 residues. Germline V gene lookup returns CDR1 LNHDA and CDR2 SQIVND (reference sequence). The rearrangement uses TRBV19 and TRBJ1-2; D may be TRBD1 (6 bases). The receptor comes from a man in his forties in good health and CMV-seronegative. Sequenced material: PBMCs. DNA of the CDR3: TGTGCCAGTAGTAGAGAACAGGGCAACTATGGCTACACCTTC. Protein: CASSREQGNYGYTF.